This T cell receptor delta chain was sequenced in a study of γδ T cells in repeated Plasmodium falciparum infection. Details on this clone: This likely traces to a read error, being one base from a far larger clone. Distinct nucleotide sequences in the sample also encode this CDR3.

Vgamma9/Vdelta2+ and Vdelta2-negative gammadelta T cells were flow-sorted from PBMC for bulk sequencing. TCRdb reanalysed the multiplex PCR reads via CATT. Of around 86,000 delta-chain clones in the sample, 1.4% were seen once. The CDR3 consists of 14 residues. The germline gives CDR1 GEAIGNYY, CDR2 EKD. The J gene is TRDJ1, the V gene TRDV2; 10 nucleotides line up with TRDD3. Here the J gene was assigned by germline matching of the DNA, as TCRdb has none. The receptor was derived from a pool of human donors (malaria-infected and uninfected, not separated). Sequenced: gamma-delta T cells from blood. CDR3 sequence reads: CACDTGTGGSKLIF. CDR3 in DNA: TGTGCCTGCGACACCGGTACTGGGGGATCTAAACTCATCTTT.